This T cell receptor (beta chain) came from a study of blood T cell repertoires in COVID-19. CDR3 size: 14 residues. Trimming left V 0 bases short and J 9 bases short, with 12 bases between. Germline-derived CDR1 and CDR2 are MGHRA and YSYEKL. Assay used: immunoSEQ multiplex PCR; TCRdb lists only in-frame clones, some missing. Counted here are a few hundred thousand clones, 70% to 90% occurring once; the ten biggest clones make up less than 2.5%. The chain combines TRBV4-1 with TRBJ1-5; D remains unclear. Source material: PBMCs or T cells enriched from blood (not recorded which). The receptor comes from a woman aged 50 to 60 who had recovered from COVID-19. CDR3 loop: CASSQDPSFRPQHF. The CDR3, as DNA: TGCGCCAGCAGCCAAGACCCCAGTTTTCGGCCCCAGCATTTT.